A single sample is the source of the 19 T cell receptor beta chains below, sequenced in a study of spatial heterogeneity in lung cancer. As to time point: blood at routine non-recurrence follow-up after resection. TCRdb ran MiXCR on the 5' RACE reads and lists one entry per CDR3 protein. The sample has about 32,000 distinct CDR3 sequences, around 9.3% seen once; the top ten hold over 25%. The material was PBMCs, obtained at follow-up. These receptors were taken from a female donor with early-stage non-small cell lung cancer.

The chain couples TRBV5-4 to TRBJ2-7; D is possibly TRBD1 or TRBD2 (6 bases each). There are 15 residues in the CDR3. CDR1 and CDR2 (germline): SGHNT, YYREEE (reference sequence). Here the CDR3 reads CTSSKGGHTLDEQYF. CDR3 coding DNA: TGTACCTCTTCTAAGGGGGGCCACACCTTGGACGAGCAGTACTTC.

In its sample, this clonotype was seen a few times. V usage is TRBV2 and J usage is TRBJ2-1, with D perhaps matching TRBD2 (6 bases). Germline values: CDR1 SNHLY, CDR2 FYNNEI. With 6 bases removed from V and 5 bases from J, the gap between germline ends came to 23 bases. CDR3 length equals 17 residues. CDR3 DNA sequence: TGTGCCAGCAGCACGGCGGGGACCCTACCCGAGCACAATGAGCAGTTCTTC. The encoded protein is CASSTAGTLPEHNEQFF.

This clonotype was detected many times. The chain couples TRBV9 to TRBJ1-1; unclear D gene. V was cut by 2 bases and J by 5 bases, with 4 bases left in between. CDR1 SGDLS and CDR2 YYNGEE come from the germline V gene. This CDR3 has 11 residues. In DNA, the CDR3 is TGTGCCAGCAGCGTGATTACTGAAGCTTTCTTT. Translating gives CASSVITEAFF.

This clonotype has a handful of counts. This chain uses TRBV2 with TRBJ2-1, with 8 bases fitting TRBD1. The junction had 6 bases not matched to a gene; V was cut back by 3 bases and J by 5 bases. Germline lookup yields CDR1 SNHLY and CDR2 FYNNEI. This CDR3 comprises 15 residues. Here the CDR3 reads CASSDPTGGNNEQFF. CDR3 sequence (DNA): TGTGCCAGCAGTGACCCCACAGGGGGGAACAATGAGCAGTTCTTC.

This chain connects TRBV7-2 to TRBJ1-5, with D perhaps matching TRBD1 (5 bases). Germline CDR1 is SGHTA and CDR2 is FQGNSA. Trimming cost V 0 bases and J 0 bases, with 9 bases left between them. The length of the CDR3 is 16 residues. CDR3: CASSLAGTYSNQPQHF. The CDR3 nucleotides are TGTGCCAGCAGCTTAGCGGGGACTTATAGCAATCAGCCCCAGCATTTT.

This clonotype showed up many times. The genes are TRBV20-1 and TRBJ2-1; D is unresolved. This CDR3 is 12 amino acids long. Germline-derived CDR1 and CDR2 are DFQATT and SNEGSKA (reference sequence). V was pared by 3 bases and J by 4 bases, with 7 bases between. The CDR3 DNA is TGCAGTGCTAGCGGCAGTTACAATGAGCAGTTCTTC. Protein: CSASGSYNEQFF.

V usage is TRBV4-1 and J usage is TRBJ2-1; D is undetermined. CDR1 is MGHRA and CDR2 is YSYEKL in the germline V gene. The CDR3 is 14 residues long. V lost 1 base to trimming and J lost 4 bases, with 8 bases between them. As DNA, the CDR3 is TGCGCCAGCAGCCAAGCGTCCGGGTACAATGAGCAGTTCTTC. Its protein is CASSQASGYNEQFF.

This clonotype has a handful of counts. CDR3 sequence reads: CASSTQGLLETQYF. In DNA, the CDR3 is TGTGCCAGCAGTACACAGGGTCTCCTAGAGACCCAGTACTTC. This chain joins TRBV5-4 and TRBJ2-5, with D possibly TRBD1 on 6 matching bases. The CDR3 consists of 14 residues. The V and J ends lost 5 bases and 4 bases respectively, with 15 bases between them. Germline CDR1 SGHNT, CDR2 YYREEE (reference sequence).

This clonotype has ten or more counts. The V gene is TRBV29-1, the J gene TRBJ1-2; 9 bases fit TRBD1. With 5 bases clipped from V and 2 bases from J, the junction kept 6 bases outside the gene matches. This CDR3 is 14 amino acids long. Germline values: CDR1 SQVTM, CDR2 ANQGSEA. CDR3 DNA: TGCAGCGTTAGCCGGGGACAGGGAAACTATGGCTACACCTTC. Protein sequence: CSVSRGQGNYGYTF.

This clonotype was picked up a small number of times. J is TRBJ1-1 and V is TRBV7-2; D call uncertain. The CDR3 is made up of 13 amino acids. The germline CDR1 and CDR2 sequences are SGHTA and FQGNSA. Trimming cost V 5 bases and J 1 base, with 8 bases left between them. Here the CDR3 reads CASSLAPNTEAFF. The CDR3 coding sequence is TGTGCCAGCAGCCTCGCGCCGAACACTGAAGCTTTCTTT.

Only a few counts were recorded for this clonotype. V usage is TRBV4-2 and J usage is TRBJ2-7; D not certain. Germline CDR1 and CDR2: LGHNA and YNFKEQ. The CDR3 covers 14 residues. Trimming removed 2 bases at V and 0 bases at J, with 8 bases between. The CDR3 region has the DNA TGTGCCAGCAGCCAACAGTACAGCTCCTACGAGCAGTACTTC. It specifies CASSQQYSSYEQYF.

The table lists this clonotype with many counts. This sequence joins TRBV7-2 and TRBJ2-3; 8 nucleotides line up with TRBD2. This CDR3 is 16 amino acids long. V trimming: 7 bases; J trimming: 2 bases; junction bases outside the gene matches: 11. CDR1 and CDR2 (germline): SGHTA, FQGNSA. CDR3 sequence reads: CASTRGGAGITDTQYF. For the CDR3, the DNA is TGTGCCAGCACCCGGGGGGGAGCGGGGATCACAGATACGCAGTATTTT.

V and J are TRBV6-5 and TRBJ2-3; a weak D match, TRBD2 (5 bases). V shed 0 bases and J shed 0 bases, with 13 bases lying between them. This CDR3 comprises 17 residues. Germline V gene sequence: CDR1 MNHEY, CDR2 SVGAGI. In DNA form, the CDR3 reads TGTGCCAGCAGTTACTCCGTACTTTCGGGAAGCACAGATACGCAGTATTTT. Protein: CASSYSVLSGSTDTQYF.

This clonotype showed up just a few times. This chain uses TRBV29-1 with TRBJ1-1, with TRBD1 as a possible D gene (6 bases). Trimming pared 6 bases from V and 0 bases from J, leaving 14 bases between. This CDR3 spans 14 amino acids. Germline V lookup: CDR1 SQVTM, CDR2 ANQGSEA. CDR3 sequence: CSVKGQGLNTEAFF. The CDR3 nucleotides read TGCAGCGTAAAGGGTCAGGGGCTGAACACTGAAGCTTTCTTT. The full variable domain, rest sourced from reference TRBV29-1 and TRBJ1-1, is SAVISQKPSRDICQRGTSLTIQCQVDSQVTMMFWYRQQPGQSLTLIATANQGSEATYESGFVIDKFPISRPNLTFSTLTVSNMSPEDSSIYLCSVKGQGLNTEAFFGQGTRLTVV.

This chain links TRBV9 with TRBJ2-3, with TRBD1 matching over 8 bases. CDR1 and CDR2 from the germline V gene are SGDLS and YYNGEE. V lost 0 bases, J lost 3 bases, and 6 bases stayed unmatched. The CDR3 is made up of 16 amino acids. Here the CDR3 reads CASSVATGGRTDTQYF. In DNA form, the CDR3 reads TGTGCCAGCAGCGTAGCTACAGGGGGTAGGACAGATACGCAGTATTTT.

This clonotype was counted many times. The chain is built from TRBV28 and TRBJ1-4, with D tentatively TRBD1 (5 bases). V lost 10 bases and J lost 2, with 20 bases in between. Germline CDR1 reads MDHEN; CDR2 reads SYDVKM. The CDR3 spans 16 residues. CDR3 nucleotide sequence: TGTGCCACTAAAGGGCAGGGAGGGCTTACTAATGAAAAACTGTTTTTT. This gives the protein CATKGQGGLTNEKLFF.

This clonotype was picked up many times. The CDR3 DNA follows: TGTGCCAGCAGTTACTCGATTAGGGGTTATACGGGCGCGAACACCGGGGAGCTGTTTTTT. This codes for CASSYSIRGYTGANTGELFF. The chain has TRBV6-5 and TRBJ2-2; possibly TRBD1 for D (5 bases). CDR1 MNHEY and CDR2 SVGAGI come from the germline V gene. This CDR3 has 20 residues. Deletions cut 0 bases from V and 0 bases from J, with 20 bases between.

Many counts were recorded for this clonotype. The chain is built from TRBV12-3 or TRBV12-4 and TRBJ1-6, with 10 bases that match TRBD1. This CDR3 has 17 amino acids. V was clipped by 6 bases and J by 10 bases; unmatched bases: 15. For the CDR3, the DNA is TGTGCCAGCAGAGATGGCCGGGACAGGGGTAGAGAATCACCCCTCCACTTT. It codes for CASRDGRDRGRESPLHF.

This clonotype was counted a few times. The chain links TRBV28 to TRBJ2-5; weak D call: TRBD2 (7 bases). The V end lost 8 bases, the J end lost 3 bases, and 19 bases lay between the germline ends. CDR1 is MDHEN, CDR2 SYDVKM, per germline. This CDR3 is built from 15 residues. Here the CDR3 DNA reads TGTGCCAGCTCTCGGGGGCGCGGGGGTAAAGAGACCCAGTACTTC. It translates to CASSRGRGGKETQYF.